These 13 T cell receptor beta chains came from one sample sequenced in a study of blood T cell repertoires in COVID-19. The protocol was immunoSEQ multiplex PCR, while the TCRdb copy is restricted to in-frame clones and leaves out a portion. The repertoire holds under 300,000 clones, with around 80% as singletons. The sequencing input was peripheral blood. The receptors stem from a man aged 40-49 years who had recovered from COVID-19.

The chain joins TRBV7-8 to TRBJ2-7, with a weak D call TRBD2 (6 bases). Germline CDR1 reads SGHVS; CDR2 reads FQNEAQ. The CDR3 has 15 amino acids. Deletions cut 2 bases from V and 5 bases from J, with 16 bases between. The CDR3 nucleotides are TGTGCCAGCAGCTTAAACTACAGAGGGGAGGACGAGCAGTACTTC. Protein: CASSLNYRGEDEQYF.

The V and J genes are TRBV7-8 and TRBJ1-2; possible D gene TRBD1, 5 bases. V was pared by 0 bases and J by 4 bases, with 15 bases between. Germline CDR1 and CDR2: SGHVS and FQNEAQ. The length of the CDR3 is 16 residues. The CDR3 here is CASSLARGGTPYGYTF. In DNA form, the CDR3 reads TGTGCCAGCAGCTTAGCGCGTGGGGGGACGCCCTATGGCTACACCTTC.

The chain joins TRBV3-1 (or the pseudogene TRBV3-2) to TRBJ2-1; 7 bases align to TRBD2. V gave up 2 bases and J gave up 4 bases; unmatched junction bases: 11. This CDR3 region has 17 residues. CDR1 is LGHDT and CDR2 is YNNKEL in the germline V gene (reference sequence). The CDR3 reads CASSQLAGVRSYNEQFF. The CDR3 nucleotides read TGTGCCAGCAGCCAACTTGCGGGAGTTAGGTCTTACAATGAGCAGTTCTTC.

The chain couples TRBV7-2 to TRBJ2-1; D may be TRBD1 (5 bases). CDR3 length: 14 amino acids. V lost 1 base and J lost 4, with 8 bases in between. Germline loops: CDR1 SGHTA, CDR2 FQGNSA. The CDR3 nucleotides read TGTGCCAGCAGCTTAGGGACATTGTACAATGAGCAGTTCTTC. Amino acids: CASSLGTLYNEQFF.

The genes are TRBV7-2 and TRBJ2-7, with TRBD2 matching 9 bases. This CDR3 is 15 amino acids long. V shed 1 base, J shed 7 bases, and the junction held 8 bases outside the gene matches. Germline V gives CDR1 SGHTA, CDR2 FQGNSA. The CDR3: CASSLVAGGPKEQYF. The DNA of the CDR3 is TGTGCCAGCAGCTTAGTGGCGGGGGGGCCGAAGGAGCAGTACTTC.

The CDR3 coding sequence is TGTGCCTGGAACAGACAGGGGCTCTACGAGCAGTACTTC. It translates to CAWNRQGLYEQYF. The V call is TRBV30, the J call TRBJ2-7, with TRBD1 matching over 8 bases. Looked up from germline, CDR1 is GTSNPN and CDR2 is SVGIG (reference sequence). The CDR3 is 13 amino acids. With 4 bases clipped from V and 3 bases from J, the junction kept 5 bases outside the gene matches.

The rearrangement links TRBV27 to TRBJ2-1; the match to TRBD2 covers 7 bases. The CDR3 is 16 amino acids. Germline lookup yields CDR1 MNHEY and CDR2 SMNVEV (reference sequence). J gave up 3 bases and V 5 bases, and 10 bases lay outside the gene matches. In DNA, the CDR3 is TGTGCCAGCAGTCATTTAAGGCGGGAGTTCTACAATGAGCAGTTCTTC. Protein product: CASSHLRREFYNEQFF.

A single count supports this clone. The chain employs TRBV19 and TRBJ1-1; D might be TRBD1 (5 bases). Trimming took off 7 bases at V and 6 bases at J, with 12 bases between the two ends. The CDR3 consists of 12 residues. CDR1 LNHDA and CDR2 SQIVND come from the germline V gene (reference sequence). For the CDR3, the DNA is TGTGCCAGTAATGACAGAAGGGCTGAAGCTTTCTTT. Translating it yields CASNDRRAEAFF.

J is TRBJ2-6 and V is TRBV5-4, with TRBD1 identical over 9 bases. CDR1 and CDR2 (germline): SGHNT, YYREEE (reference sequence). The CDR3 loop spans 20 amino acids. Losses at the gene ends were 3 bases for V and 4 bases for J; bases not matched to a gene: 17. CDR3 amino acids: CASSSSLTGTGSMGANVLTF. CDR3 DNA sequence: TGTGCCAGCAGCTCTTCCCTGACTGGGACAGGGTCGATGGGGGCCAACGTCCTGACTTTC.

The CDR3 sequence is CASTSGFYGYTF. As DNA, the CDR3 is TGTGCCAGCACATCGGGGTTCTATGGCTACACCTTC. V gene TRBV6-5 combines with J gene TRBJ1-2; unclear D gene. The CDR3 extends over 12 amino acids. Germline assignment: CDR1 MNHEY and CDR2 SVGAGI. V lost 7 bases to trimming and J lost 4 bases, with 10 bases between them.

The chain is built from TRBV12-3 or TRBV12-4 and TRBJ2-7; unclear D gene. The V gene lost 3 bases and the J gene lost 7 bases, with 10 bases spanning the gap. This CDR3 region has 12 residues. This CDR3 reads CASSFLFAEQYF. CDR3 sequence (DNA): TGTGCCAGCAGTTTTTTATTTGCGGAGCAGTACTTC.

The J gene is TRBJ2-7, the V gene TRBV18, with D possibly matching TRBD1 (6 bases). The V gene lost 3 bases and the J gene lost 3 bases, with 12 bases spanning the gap. The germline V gene encodes CDR1 KGHSH and CDR2 LQKENI. This CDR3 contains 14 residues. CDR3 coding DNA: TGTGCCAGCTCACCCCGGGACAAAAACTACGAGCAGTACTTC. It codes for CASSPRDKNYEQYF.

The J gene is TRBJ2-7, the V gene TRBV7-6, with 7 positions matching TRBD2. The CDR3 extends over 15 amino acids. Germline CDR1 reads SGHVS; CDR2 reads FNYEAQ. J gave up 2 bases and V 3 bases, and 7 bases lay outside the gene matches. Here the CDR3 reads CASSLEVGGPYEQYF. The CDR3 DNA is TGTGCCAGCAGCTTGGAAGTGGGAGGGCCCTACGAGCAGTACTTC.